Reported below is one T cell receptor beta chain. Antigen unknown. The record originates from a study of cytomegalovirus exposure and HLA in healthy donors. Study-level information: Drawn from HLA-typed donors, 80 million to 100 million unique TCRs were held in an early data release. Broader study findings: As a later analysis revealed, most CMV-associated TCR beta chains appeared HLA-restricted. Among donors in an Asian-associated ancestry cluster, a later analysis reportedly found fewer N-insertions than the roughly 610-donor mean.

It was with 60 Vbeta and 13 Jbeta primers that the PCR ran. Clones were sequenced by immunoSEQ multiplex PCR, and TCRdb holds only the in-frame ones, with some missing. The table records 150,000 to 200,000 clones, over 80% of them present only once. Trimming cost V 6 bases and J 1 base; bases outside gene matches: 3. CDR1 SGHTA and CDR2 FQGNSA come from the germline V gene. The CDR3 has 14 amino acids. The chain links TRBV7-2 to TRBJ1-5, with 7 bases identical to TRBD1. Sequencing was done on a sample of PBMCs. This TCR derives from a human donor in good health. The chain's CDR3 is CASRLQGSNQPQHF. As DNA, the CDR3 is TGTGCCAGCAGATTACAGGGGAGCAATCAGCCCCAGCATTTT.